The text below deals with one TCR beta chain. Its antigen is not known. Naive CD8 T cells were picked out by sorting for CD8+CD4-CCR7+CD45RA+. This entry comes from a study of molecular identifiers for immune sequencing clone quantification. V lost 3 bases and J lost 6, with 23 bases in between. Germline loops: CDR1 LGHDT, CDR2 YNNKEL (reference sequence). The CDR3 totals 18 residues. Previously reported methods and listed TCR primers produced the bulk TCR libraries. Via MiXCR, TCRdb re-called the PCR reads, giving one row per CDR3 protein. The repertoire holds approximately 500,000 distinct CDR3 sequences, with 20% to 25% as singletons. The study, taken as a whole, reports: Researchers reportedly could pick up spiked Jurkat TCR RNA from one cell mixed into 1 million or so naive cells.

This TCR came from a human donor in good health. Some libraries in this study had Jurkat cell RNA spiked in. Sequenced input: naive CD8+ T cells from blood, with Jurkat cell RNA spiked in. The subset here: FACS-sorted CD8+CD4-CCR7+CD45RA+ naive T cells. This rearrangement joins TRBV3-1 to TRBJ2-2, with TRBD2 as a possible D gene (5 bases). The CDR3 sequence is CASSQGSPAVGKAGELFF. In DNA form, the CDR3 reads TGTGCCAGCAGCCAGGGGTCCCCAGCGGTGGGAAAAGCCGGGGAGCTGTTTTTT.